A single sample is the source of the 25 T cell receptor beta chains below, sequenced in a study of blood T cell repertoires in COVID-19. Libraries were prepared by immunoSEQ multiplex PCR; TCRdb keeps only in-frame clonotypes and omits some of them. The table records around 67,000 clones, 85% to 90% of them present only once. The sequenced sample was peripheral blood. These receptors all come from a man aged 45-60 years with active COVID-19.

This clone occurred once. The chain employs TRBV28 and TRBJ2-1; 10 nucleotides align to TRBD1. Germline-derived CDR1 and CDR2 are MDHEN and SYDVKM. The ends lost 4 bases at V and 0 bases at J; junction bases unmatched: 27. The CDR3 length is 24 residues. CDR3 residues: CASSSPTGGAGKAGDGSSYNEQFF. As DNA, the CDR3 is TGTGCCAGCAGTTCACCGACAGGGGGCGCGGGTAAGGCGGGAGACGGGAGCTCCTACAATGAGCAGTTCTTC.

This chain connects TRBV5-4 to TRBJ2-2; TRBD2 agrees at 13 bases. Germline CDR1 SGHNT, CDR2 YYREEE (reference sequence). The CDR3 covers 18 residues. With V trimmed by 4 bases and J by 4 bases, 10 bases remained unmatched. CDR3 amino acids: CASSHGLAGEGFTGELFF. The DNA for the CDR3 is TGTGCCAGCAGCCACGGACTAGCGGGAGAGGGCTTCACCGGGGAGCTGTTTTTT.

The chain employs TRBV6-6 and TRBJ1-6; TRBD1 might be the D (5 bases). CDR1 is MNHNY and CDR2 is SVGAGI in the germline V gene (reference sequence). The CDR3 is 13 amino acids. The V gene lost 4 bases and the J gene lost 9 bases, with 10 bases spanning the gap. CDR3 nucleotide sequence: TGTGCCAGCAGTTCTTCAGGGATTTCACCCCTCCACTTT. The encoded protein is CASSSSGISPLHF.

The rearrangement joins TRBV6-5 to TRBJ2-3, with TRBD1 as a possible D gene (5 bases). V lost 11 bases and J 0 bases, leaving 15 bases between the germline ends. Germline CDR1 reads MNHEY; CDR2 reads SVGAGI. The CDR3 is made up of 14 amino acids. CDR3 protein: CAVYRQLSTDTQYF. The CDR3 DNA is TGTGCCGTATACAGACAGCTGAGCACAGATACGCAGTATTTT.

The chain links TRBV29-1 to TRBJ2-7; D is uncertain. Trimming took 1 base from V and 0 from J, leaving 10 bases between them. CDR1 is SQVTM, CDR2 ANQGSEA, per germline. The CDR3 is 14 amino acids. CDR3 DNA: TGCAGCGTTGAAGGATCTTCGAGCTCCTACGAGCAGTACTTC. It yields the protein CSVEGSSSSYEQYF.

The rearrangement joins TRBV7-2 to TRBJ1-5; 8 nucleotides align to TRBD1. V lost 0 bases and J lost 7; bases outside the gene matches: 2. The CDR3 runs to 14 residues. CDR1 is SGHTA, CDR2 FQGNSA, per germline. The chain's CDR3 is CASSLATGGQPQHF. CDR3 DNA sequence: TGTGCCAGCAGCTTAGCCACAGGGGGACAGCCCCAGCATTTT.

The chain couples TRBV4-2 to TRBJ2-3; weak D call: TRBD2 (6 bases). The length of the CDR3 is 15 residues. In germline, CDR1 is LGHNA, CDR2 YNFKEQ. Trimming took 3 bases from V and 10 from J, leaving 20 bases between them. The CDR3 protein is CASSQEGRWVGSQYF. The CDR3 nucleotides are TGTGCCAGCAGCCAGGAGGGACGTTGGGTGGGGTCGCAGTATTTT.

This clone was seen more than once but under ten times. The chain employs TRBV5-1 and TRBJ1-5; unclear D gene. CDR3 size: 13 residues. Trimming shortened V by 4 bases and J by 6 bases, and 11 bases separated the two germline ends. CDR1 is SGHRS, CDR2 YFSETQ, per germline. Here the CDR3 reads CASSLGAGQPQHF. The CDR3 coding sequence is TGCGCCAGCAGCCTTGGTGCCGGTCAGCCCCAGCATTTT.

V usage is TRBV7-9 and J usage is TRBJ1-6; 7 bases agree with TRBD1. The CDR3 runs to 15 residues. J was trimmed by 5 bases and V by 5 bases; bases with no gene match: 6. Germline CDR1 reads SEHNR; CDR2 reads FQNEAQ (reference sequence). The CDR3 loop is CASSPDRVDNSPLHF. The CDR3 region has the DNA TGTGCCAGCAGCCCAGACAGGGTGGATAATTCACCCCTCCACTTT.

The CDR3 sequence is CASSSPGGRRETQYF. The CDR3 DNA is TGTGCCAGCAGCTCCCCGGGGGGTCGTAGAGAGACCCAGTACTTC. The rearrangement joins TRBV7-2 to TRBJ2-5, with TRBD2 matching 7 bases. Germline values: CDR1 SGHTA, CDR2 FQGNSA. J gave up 4 bases and V 4 bases, and 9 bases lay outside the gene matches. The CDR3 sequence is 15 residues long.

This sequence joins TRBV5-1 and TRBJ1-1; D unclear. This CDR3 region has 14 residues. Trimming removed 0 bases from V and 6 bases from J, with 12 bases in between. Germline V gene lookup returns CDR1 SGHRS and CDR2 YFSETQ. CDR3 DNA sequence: TGCGCCAGCAGCTTGGCCCCGGGATCCCCTGAAGCTTTCTTT. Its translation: CASSLAPGSPEAFF.

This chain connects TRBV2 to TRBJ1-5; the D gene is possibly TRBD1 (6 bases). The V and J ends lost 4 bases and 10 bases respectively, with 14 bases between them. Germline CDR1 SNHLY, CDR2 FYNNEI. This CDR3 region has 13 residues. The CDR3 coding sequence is TGTGCCAGCAGTGGTACAGGGCAGATACCCCAGCATTTT. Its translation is CASSGTGQIPQHF.

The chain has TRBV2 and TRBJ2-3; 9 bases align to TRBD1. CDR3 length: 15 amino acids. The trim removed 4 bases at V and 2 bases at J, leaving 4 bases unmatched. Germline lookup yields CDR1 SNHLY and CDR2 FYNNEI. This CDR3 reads CASSVGQGYTDTQYF. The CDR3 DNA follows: TGTGCCAGCAGTGTAGGACAGGGGTACACAGATACGCAGTATTTT.

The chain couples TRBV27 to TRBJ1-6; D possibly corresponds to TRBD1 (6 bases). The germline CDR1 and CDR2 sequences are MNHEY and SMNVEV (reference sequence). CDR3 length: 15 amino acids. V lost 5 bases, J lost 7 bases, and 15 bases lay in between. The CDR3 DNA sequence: TGTGCCAGCAGTCAGCAGGGGCACGGGAATTCACCCCTCCACTTT. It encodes CASSQQGHGNSPLHF.

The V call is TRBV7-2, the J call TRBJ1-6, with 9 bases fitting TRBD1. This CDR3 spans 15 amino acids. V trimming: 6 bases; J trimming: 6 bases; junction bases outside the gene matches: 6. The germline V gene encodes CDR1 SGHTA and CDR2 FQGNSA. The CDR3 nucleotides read TGTGCCAGCAGACCAACAGGGGGCGTTAATTCACCCCTCCACTTT. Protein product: CASRPTGGVNSPLHF.

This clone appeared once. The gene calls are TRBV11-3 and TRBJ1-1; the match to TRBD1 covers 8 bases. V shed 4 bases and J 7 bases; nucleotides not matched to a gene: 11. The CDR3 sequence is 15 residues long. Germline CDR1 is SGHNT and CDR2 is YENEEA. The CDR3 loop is CASSSKQGGSREAFF. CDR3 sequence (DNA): TGTGCCAGCAGCTCTAAACAGGGGGGCAGTCGTGAAGCTTTCTTT.

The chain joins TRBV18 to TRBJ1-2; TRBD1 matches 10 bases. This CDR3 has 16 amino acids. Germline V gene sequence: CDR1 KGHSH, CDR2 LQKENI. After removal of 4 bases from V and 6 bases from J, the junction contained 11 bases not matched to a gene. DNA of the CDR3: TGTGCCAGCTCACAAGACAGGGGGCGCAGCTGGGATGGCTACACCTTC. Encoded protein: CASSQDRGRSWDGYTF.

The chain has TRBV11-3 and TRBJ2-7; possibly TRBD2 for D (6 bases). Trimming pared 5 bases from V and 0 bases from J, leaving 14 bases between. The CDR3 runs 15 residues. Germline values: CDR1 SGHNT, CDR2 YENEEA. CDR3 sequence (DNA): TGTGCCAGCAGCCCCGGACTACGAAGCTCCTACGAGCAGTACTTC. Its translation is CASSPGLRSSYEQYF.

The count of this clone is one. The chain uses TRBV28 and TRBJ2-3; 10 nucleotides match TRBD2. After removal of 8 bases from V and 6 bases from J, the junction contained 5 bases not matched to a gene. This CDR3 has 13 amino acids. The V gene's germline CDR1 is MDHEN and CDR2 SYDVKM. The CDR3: CASVLAGRDTQYF. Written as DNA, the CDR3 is TGTGCCAGCGTACTAGCGGGGCGGGATACGCAGTATTTT.

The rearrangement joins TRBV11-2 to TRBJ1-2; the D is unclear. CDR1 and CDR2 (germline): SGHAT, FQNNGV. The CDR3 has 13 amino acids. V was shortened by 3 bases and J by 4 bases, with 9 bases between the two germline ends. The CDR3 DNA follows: TGTGCCAGCAGCTTGGGCCCCACCTATGGCTACACCTTC. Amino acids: CASSLGPTYGYTF.

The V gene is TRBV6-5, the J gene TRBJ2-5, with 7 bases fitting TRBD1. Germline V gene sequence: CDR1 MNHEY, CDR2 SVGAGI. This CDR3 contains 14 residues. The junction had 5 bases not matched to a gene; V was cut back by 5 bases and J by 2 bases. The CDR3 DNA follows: TGTGCCAGCAGTCGCCCGGGACAGCAAGAGACCCAGTACTTC. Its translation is CASSRPGQQETQYF.

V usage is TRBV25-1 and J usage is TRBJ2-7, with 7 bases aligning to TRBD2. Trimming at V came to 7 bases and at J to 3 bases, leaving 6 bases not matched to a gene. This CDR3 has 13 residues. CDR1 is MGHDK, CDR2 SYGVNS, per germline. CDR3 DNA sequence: TGTGCCAGCATGGGGGAGGGCCGCTACGAGCAGTACTTC. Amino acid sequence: CASMGEGRYEQYF.

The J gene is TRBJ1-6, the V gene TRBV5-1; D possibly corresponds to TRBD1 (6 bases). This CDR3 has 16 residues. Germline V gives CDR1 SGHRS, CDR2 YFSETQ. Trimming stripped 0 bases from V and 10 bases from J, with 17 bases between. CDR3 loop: CASSLGIAGAKSPLHF. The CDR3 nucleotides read TGCGCCAGCAGCTTGGGGATAGCGGGGGCAAAGTCACCCCTCCACTTT.

CDR3 region: CASSQDLAGGINEQFF. For the CDR3, the DNA is TGTGCCAGCAGCCAAGACCTAGCGGGGGGGATAAATGAGCAGTTCTTC. The V gene is TRBV4-2, the J gene TRBJ2-1, with 12 positions matching TRBD2. Germline V gives CDR1 LGHNA, CDR2 YNFKEQ. This CDR3 contains 16 residues. The ends lost 0 bases at V and 7 bases at J; junction bases unmatched: 4.

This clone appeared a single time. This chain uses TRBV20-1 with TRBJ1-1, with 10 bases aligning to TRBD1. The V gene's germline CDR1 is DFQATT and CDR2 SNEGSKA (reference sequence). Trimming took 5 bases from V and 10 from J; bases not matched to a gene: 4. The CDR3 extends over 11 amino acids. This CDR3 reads CSARRDRGAFF. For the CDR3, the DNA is TGCAGTGCTCGCCGGGACAGGGGAGCTTTCTTT.